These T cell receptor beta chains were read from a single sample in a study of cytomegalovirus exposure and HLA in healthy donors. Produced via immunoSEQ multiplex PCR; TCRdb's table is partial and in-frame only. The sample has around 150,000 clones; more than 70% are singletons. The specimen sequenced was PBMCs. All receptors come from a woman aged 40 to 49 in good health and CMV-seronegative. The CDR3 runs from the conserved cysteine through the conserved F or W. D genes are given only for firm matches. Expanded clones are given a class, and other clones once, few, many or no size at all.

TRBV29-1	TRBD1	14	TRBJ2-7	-	TGCAGCGTCCGAAAGGGACAGGGTGGCCACGAGCAGTACTTC	CSVRKGQGGHEQYF
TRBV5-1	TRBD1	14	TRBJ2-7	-	TGCGCCAGCAGCCTGACAGGGGGCGAGTCCGCGCAGTACTTC	CASSLTGGESAQYF
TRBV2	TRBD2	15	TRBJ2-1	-	TGTGCCAGCCCTCCTGGAGCGGGGGGCTACAATGAGCAGTTCTTC	CASPPGAGGYNEQFF
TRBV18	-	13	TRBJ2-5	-	TGTGCCAGCTCACCCTCCAGGTCGGAGACCCAGTACTTC	CASSPSRSETQYF
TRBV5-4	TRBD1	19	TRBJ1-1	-	TGTGCCAGCAGCTTGGGTATCTTACAGGGGGGGAGAGAGAACACTGAAGCTTTCTTT	CASSLGILQGGRENTEAFF
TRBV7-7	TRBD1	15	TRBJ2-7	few	TGTGCCAGCAGCCCCCAAGCGGGACAGGGATACGAGCAGTACTTC	CASSPQAGQGYEQYF
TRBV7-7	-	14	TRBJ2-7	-	TGTGCCAGCAGCTATAATCATGGGCCCTACGAGCAGTACTTC	CASSYNHGPYEQYF
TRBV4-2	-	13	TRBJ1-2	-	TGTGCCAGCAGCCAAGACCGGGTAGATGGCTACACCTTC	CASSQDRVDGYTF
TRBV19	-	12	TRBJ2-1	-	TGTGCCAGTAGTTCACTGGGGAGTAATCAGTTCTTC	CASSSLGSNQFF
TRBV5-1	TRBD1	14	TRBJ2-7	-	TGCGCCAGCAGCCTGGGACAGGGGGCCATCGAGCAGTACTTC	CASSLGQGAIEQYF
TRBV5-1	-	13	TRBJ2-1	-	TGCGCCAGCAGTCGTAGACAATACAATGAGCAGTTCTTC	CASSRRQYNEQFF
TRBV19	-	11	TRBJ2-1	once	TGTGCCACCTTAGGACAAGGTGAGCAGTTCTTC	CATLGQGEQFF
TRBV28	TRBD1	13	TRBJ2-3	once	TGTGCCAGCAGGGGACAGGGGGCAGATACGCAGTATTTT	CASRGQGADTQYF